What follows are 20 T cell receptor beta chains derived from one specimen sequenced in a study of neoadjuvant nivolumab and ipilimumab in lung cancer. Profiled with immunoSEQ multiplex PCR; TCRdb holds only in-frame clones, not every one. The sample includes around 4,000 clones, 75% to 85% of them seen just once. The source was normal lung tissue adjacent to the tumor, collected after neoadjuvant nivolumab, alone or with ipilimumab, at or shortly before surgery. Receptor source: an adult with non-small cell lung cancer. Some clones in this sample may be carry-over from other donors' samples.

The chain recombines TRBV7-2 with TRBJ2-1, with TRBD2 matching over 14 bases. This CDR3 comprises 17 residues. V shed 5 bases and J 9 bases; nucleotides not matched to a gene: 12. Germline V lookup: CDR1 SGHTA, CDR2 FQGNSA. CDR3 DNA sequence: TGTGCCAGCAGCCCACCTGGACTAGCGGGGGGTTACGGTGAGCAGTTCTTC. Encoded protein: CASSPPGLAGGYGEQFF.

This chain uses TRBV10-3 with TRBJ2-7, with TRBD1 identical over 7 bases. This CDR3 is 15 amino acids long. CDR1 ENHRY and CDR2 SYGVKD come from the germline V gene. Losses at the gene ends were 0 bases for V and 5 bases for J; bases not matched to a gene: 7. CDR3 region: CAISESAGGTNEQYF. The CDR3 DNA reads as TGTGCCATCAGTGAGTCGGCAGGGGGTACGAACGAGCAGTACTTC.

The chain recombines TRBV9 with TRBJ2-7; D might be TRBD1 or TRBD2, each matching 5 bases. This CDR3 contains 14 residues. In germline, CDR1 is SGDLS, CDR2 YYNGEE. V lost 0 bases, J lost 3 bases, and 10 bases lay in between. This CDR3 reads CASSVGGAFYEQYF. CDR3 DNA sequence: TGTGCCAGCAGCGTAGGAGGGGCATTCTACGAGCAGTACTTC.

This chain connects TRBV10-3 to TRBJ1-2; 10 bases map to TRBD1. The CDR3 loop spans 14 amino acids. CDR1 is ENHRY and CDR2 is SYGVKD in the germline V gene. V gave up 5 bases and J gave up 3 bases; unmatched junction bases: 3. CDR3 amino acids: CAISRTGGDYGYTF. The CDR3 region has the DNA TGTGCCATCAGTCGGACAGGGGGGGACTATGGCTACACCTTC.

J is TRBJ1-5 and V is TRBV29-1; D is undetermined. Germline values: CDR1 SQVTM, CDR2 ANQGSEA. This CDR3 is built from 12 residues. With 4 bases removed from V and 1 base from J, the gap between germline ends came to 5 bases. CDR3: CSVGESNQPQHF. The CDR3, as DNA: TGCAGCGTTGGCGAAAGCAATCAGCCCCAGCATTTT.

Here the CDR3 DNA reads TGCGCCAGCAGCTCCCAGGGAGCAGCCTACGAGCAGTACTTC. This codes for CASSSQGAAYEQYF. The chain carries TRBV5-1 and TRBJ2-7; D may correspond to TRBD1 or TRBD2 (5 bases each). V was clipped by 3 bases and J by 2 bases, with 12 bases between them. Germline V lookup: CDR1 SGHRS, CDR2 YFSETQ. This CDR3 is built from 14 residues.

This clone turned up a few times. The chain employs TRBV4-1 and TRBJ2-7, with D possibly being TRBD2 (5 bases). The CDR3 has 16 residues. Germline values: CDR1 MGHRA, CDR2 YSYEKL. V was cut by 3 bases and J by 4 bases, with 19 bases left in between. The CDR3 sequence is CASSQVTRGDWYEQYF. CDR3 nucleotide sequence: TGCGCCAGCAGCCAGGTTACTCGGGGAGATTGGTACGAGCAGTACTTC.

There are a few counts of this clone. This CDR3 is CASSQEWGIAGYTF. For the CDR3, the DNA is TGCGCCAGCAGCCAAGAATGGGGAATAGCTGGCTACACCTTC. This rearrangement joins TRBV4-1 to TRBJ1-2; D is undetermined. This CDR3 has 14 residues. Trimming pared 0 bases from V and 7 bases from J, leaving 12 bases between. CDR1 MGHRA and CDR2 YSYEKL come from the germline V gene.

The chain recombines TRBV29-1 with TRBJ1-2; D gene ambiguous. The germline V gene has CDR1 SQVTM and CDR2 ANQGSEA. The CDR3 sequence is 12 residues long. V was clipped by 0 bases and J by 5 bases, with 7 bases between them. The CDR3 region has the DNA TGCAGCGTTGAAGATGGTGGGTATGGCTACACCTTC. Translated, it gives CSVEDGGYGYTF.

The chain joins TRBV18 to TRBJ1-1, with a possible D match to TRBD1 (6 bases). Germline values: CDR1 KGHSH, CDR2 LQKENI. This CDR3 contains 15 residues. V dropped 3 bases and J dropped 3 bases, with 14 bases sitting between them. The CDR3 bases are TGTGCCAGCTCACCGGGGTACAGGGTCGACACTGAAGCTTTCTTT. It yields the protein CASSPGYRVDTEAFF.

The chain has TRBV25-1 and TRBJ1-5, with D maybe TRBD1 (5 bases). Germline assignment: CDR1 MGHDK and CDR2 SYGVNS. The CDR3 covers 16 residues. V was clipped by 3 bases and J by 4 bases, with 16 bases between them. The CDR3 bases are TGTGCCAGCAGTGAGTCCCAGGGTGGTCGTAATCAGCCCCAGCATTTT. Translation: CASSESQGGRNQPQHF.

The CDR3 nucleotides read TGTGCCAGCAGTGAAGGTGATTGGCAGCCCCAGCATTTT. Its translation: CASSEGDWQPQHF. This chain links TRBV6-1 with TRBJ1-5, with D unresolved. V was shortened by 1 base and J by 7 bases, with 8 bases between the two germline ends. Germline V gene sequence: CDR1 MNHNS, CDR2 SASEGT. This CDR3 is built from 13 residues.

This rearrangement joins TRBV2 to TRBJ2-1; D may be TRBD1 (5 bases). Germline-derived CDR1 and CDR2 are SNHLY and FYNNEI. The CDR3 is 17 residues long. Between the trimmed V and J ends, which lost 7 bases and 1 base, there was a span of 20 bases. DNA of the CDR3: TGTGCCAGCAATAGGGGCCAAATTTCAAGGTCCTACAATGAGCAGTTCTTC. This encodes CASNRGQISRSYNEQFF.

The genes are TRBV7-2 and TRBJ1-4; TRBD1 might be the D (5 bases). This CDR3 spans 14 amino acids. The germline V and J ends were trimmed by 5 bases and 5 bases, with 12 bases remaining between them. Germline V gives CDR1 SGHTA, CDR2 FQGNSA. The CDR3 DNA sequence: TGTGCCAGCAGCCGTAGGTGGGGGAATGAAAAACTGTTTTTT. It translates to CASSRRWGNEKLFF.

This chain links TRBV7-5 with TRBJ2-2; the tabulated D call, TRBD1, remains unverified against the DNA. TRBV7-5 is shown as a pseudogene. CDR3 size: 16 residues. CDR3 sequence reads: CVRSAPGRGTPGELFF. The CDR3 nucleotides read TGTGTCAGAAGCGCTCCGGGCAGGGGTACGCCCGGGGAGCTGTTTTTT.

The rearrangement joins TRBV6-6 to TRBJ1-1, with a tentative D call TRBD1 (5 bases). The V gene's germline CDR1 is MNHNY and CDR2 SVGAGI (reference sequence). The V and J ends lost 6 bases and 5 bases respectively, with 10 bases between them. The CDR3 is 12 amino acids. The CDR3 DNA follows: TGTGCCAGCAGGGACGAGGGGACTGAAGCTTTCTTT. It is translated as CASRDEGTEAFF.

The genes are TRBV18 and TRBJ2-5; D remains unclear. Germline V gene sequence: CDR1 KGHSH, CDR2 LQKENI. V lost 3 bases and J lost 0, with 8 bases in between. The CDR3 is 14 residues long. The CDR3 loop reads CASSPSGYQETQYF. CDR3 nucleotides: TGTGCCAGCTCACCCTCTGGGTACCAAGAGACCCAGTACTTC.

The chain links TRBV27 to TRBJ2-1; TRBD1 agrees at 9 bases. CDR3 length: 14 amino acids. The V gene's germline CDR1 is MNHEY and CDR2 SMNVEV (reference sequence). The V segment lost 3 bases and the J segment 9 bases; nucleotides outside the gene matches: 6. In nucleotides, the CDR3 is TGTGCCAGCAGTTTCGGGACAGGGTTTAGTGAGCAGTTCTTC. It translates to CASSFGTGFSEQFF.

This clone was recorded a few times. This chain uses TRBV9 with TRBJ1-2, with D unresolved. The V end lost 1 base, the J end lost 2 bases, and 18 bases lay between the germline ends. CDR1 and CDR2 (germline): SGDLS, YYNGEE. CDR3 length: 17 amino acids. The CDR3 loop is CASSVSPLRERNYGYTF. Written as DNA, the CDR3 is TGTGCCAGCAGCGTATCGCCCCTACGGGAACGGAACTATGGCTACACCTTC.

A word on this clone: The junction and the germline gene differ at one end; a read error may be behind it. V usage is TRBV5-4 and J usage is TRBJ2-2; 11 bases fit TRBD1. The germline gives CDR1 SGHNT, CDR2 YYREEE (reference sequence). This CDR3 has 16 amino acids. The DNA of the CDR3 is TGTGCCAGCAGCTTGTCCCCGGACAGGGGGCACCGGGGAGCTGTTTTT. Its protein product is CASSLSPDRGHRGAVF.